What follows are 3 T cell receptor beta chains derived from one specimen sequenced in a study of blood T cell repertoires in COVID-19. Clones were read by immunoSEQ multiplex PCR, and TCRdb kept only the in-frame ones, dropping some. The data hold 150,000 to 200,000 clones, with 80% observed a single time. The specimen was PBMCs or T cells enriched from blood (not recorded which). The source of these receptors is a man aged 35 to 55 who had recovered from COVID-19.

V usage is TRBV10-2 and J usage is TRBJ2-4, with 12 bases lining up with TRBD2. The V gene's germline CDR1 is WSHSY and CDR2 SAAADI. The J segment lost 7 bases and the V segment lost 2 bases, leaving 3 bases of the junction unmatched. CDR3 size: 15 residues. CDR3: CASSELTSGGNIQYF. The CDR3, as DNA: TGCGCCAGCAGTGAGCTTACTAGCGGGGGGAACATTCAGTACTTC.

CDR3 sequence reads: CASSGTASTNEKLFF. CDR3 nucleotides: TGTGCCAGCAGCGGGACAGCTTCAACTAATGAAAAACTGTTTTTT. The chain recombines TRBV9 with TRBJ1-4; TRBD1 is a possible D gene (6 bases). V was trimmed by 3 bases and J by 0 bases, leaving 9 bases between them. Germline CDR1 reads SGDLS; CDR2 reads YYNGEE. The length of the CDR3 is 15 residues.

The rearrangement joins TRBV13 to TRBJ2-7, with D possibly matching TRBD1 (6 bases). Trimming cost V 2 bases and J 4 bases, with 12 bases left between them. The CDR3 spans 14 residues. Germline CDR1 PRHDT, CDR2 FYEKMQ (reference sequence). The CDR3 DNA sequence: TGTGCCAGCAGCTTATATGCAGGGGTATACGAGCAGTACTTC. Protein sequence: CASSLYAGVYEQYF.